The rows below give T cell receptor beta chains drawn from one sample of a study of T cells in Graves' hyperthyroidism and ophthalmopathy. TCRdb recomputed calls from the multiplex PCR reads with MiXCR, one row per CDR3 protein. The sample has under 450,000 distinct CDR3 sequences; about 15% are singletons. The specimen was blood. These receptors were collected from a woman in her late teens or twenties with Graves' hyperthyroidism. Each CDR3 is given with its conserved first and last residue. The D gene is left open where the match is weak. Part of the rows lack a size; the others show once, few, many or a class for expanded clones.

len: 14
j_gene: TRBJ2-7
v_gene: TRBV9
abundance: few
d_gene: TRBD2
CDR3aa: CASSVGGGGYEQYF
CDR3nt: TGTGCCAGCAGCGTCGGCGGGGGTGGCTACGAGCAGTACTTC

len: 15
j_gene: TRBJ1-2
v_gene: TRBV7-9
abundance: NA
d_gene: NA
CDR3aa: CASSQGSQAGHGYTF
CDR3nt: TGTGCCAGCAGCCAAGGCAGCCAAGCCGGGCATGGCTACACCTTC

len: 16
j_gene: TRBJ2-1
v_gene: TRBV20-1
abundance: many
d_gene: TRBD2
CDR3aa: CSARDSQRGTYNEQFF
CDR3nt: TGCAGTGCTAGAGATTCCCAGCGGGGGACTTACAATGAGCAGTTCTTC

len: 15
j_gene: TRBJ2-7
v_gene: TRBV7-2
abundance: many
d_gene: NA
CDR3aa: CASSLVDSLVNEQYF
CDR3nt: TGTGCCAGCAGCTTAGTGGACTCCCTCGTGAACGAGCAGTACTTC

len: 15
j_gene: TRBJ2-2
v_gene: TRBV2
abundance: many
d_gene: NA
CDR3aa: CASSETGMNTGELFF
CDR3nt: TGTGCCAGCAGTGAGACCGGGATGAACACCGGGGAGCTGTTTTTT

len: 13
j_gene: TRBJ1-2
v_gene: TRBV2
abundance: many
d_gene: NA
CDR3aa: CASSPQDRGGYTF
CDR3nt: TGTGCCAGCAGCCCGCAGGACCGGGGTGGCTACACCTTC

len: 16
j_gene: TRBJ2-1
v_gene: TRBV5-1
abundance: NA
d_gene: TRBD2
CDR3aa: CASSLVAGGPNNEQFF
CDR3nt: TGCGCCAGCAGCTTGGTGGCGGGAGGGCCCAACAATGAGCAGTTCTTC

len: 14
j_gene: TRBJ1-6
v_gene: TRBV3-1
abundance: NA
d_gene: TRBD1
CDR3aa: CASSRQGGNSPLHF
CDR3nt: TGTGCCAGCAGCCGACAGGGAGGGAATTCACCCCTCCACTTT

len: 15
j_gene: TRBJ2-1
v_gene: TRBV7-2
abundance: NA
d_gene: NA
CDR3aa: CASSPHGSSYNEQFF
CDR3nt: TGTGCCAGCAGCCCCCATGGGAGCTCCTACAATGAGCAGTTCTTC

len: 13
j_gene: TRBJ2-1
v_gene: TRBV11-1
abundance: many
d_gene: NA
CDR3aa: CASSLAAYNEQFF
CDR3nt: TGTGCCAGCAGCTTAGCCGCCTACAATGAGCAGTTCTTC

len: 16
j_gene: TRBJ2-1
v_gene: TRBV7-2
abundance: NA
d_gene: TRBD2
CDR3aa: CASSAGLAGGRNEQFF
CDR3nt: TGTGCCAGCAGCGCGGGACTAGCGGGAGGGCGGAATGAGCAGTTCTTC

len: 15
j_gene: TRBJ1-6
v_gene: TRBV7-9
abundance: few
d_gene: NA
CDR3aa: CASSLGELYNSPLHF
CDR3nt: TGTGCCAGCAGCTTAGGCGAACTTTATAATTCACCCCTCCACTTT

len: 16
j_gene: TRBJ2-3
v_gene: TRBV11-3
abundance: many
d_gene: TRBD2
CDR3aa: CASSPGTSGSTDTQYF
CDR3nt: TGTGCCAGCAGCCCCGGGACTAGCGGGTCCACAGATACGCAGTATTTT

len: 16
j_gene: TRBJ1-3
v_gene: TRBV5-6
abundance: NA
d_gene: NA
CDR3aa: CASSYGTSRSGNTIYF
CDR3nt: TGTGCCAGCAGCTATGGGACATCCCGCTCTGGAAACACCATATATTTT

len: 16
j_gene: TRBJ2-1
v_gene: TRBV11-2
abundance: many
d_gene: TRBD2
CDR3aa: CASSPQAGGIGNEQFF
CDR3nt: TGTGCCAGCAGCCCACAAGCGGGAGGGATTGGGAATGAGCAGTTCTTC

len: 15
j_gene: TRBJ1-2
v_gene: TRBV25-1
abundance: NA
d_gene: NA
CDR3aa: CASSEGPQSLYGYTF
CDR3nt: TGTGCCAGCAGTGAAGGACCACAATCCCTTTATGGCTACACCTTC

len: 19
j_gene: TRBJ1-5
v_gene: TRBV27
abundance: NA
d_gene: TRBD1
CDR3aa: CASSLPSPGQGLSNQPQHF
CDR3nt: TGTGCCAGCAGTTTACCAAGCCCCGGACAGGGTCTCAGCAATCAGCCCCAGCATTTT

len: 15
j_gene: TRBJ2-2
v_gene: TRBV5-1
abundance: NA
d_gene: NA
CDR3aa: CASSRLQEAYGELFF
CDR3nt: TGCGCCAGCAGCAGGCTCCAGGAGGCGTACGGGGAGCTGTTTTTT

len: 10
j_gene: TRBJ1-2
v_gene: TRBV28
abundance: few
d_gene: NA
CDR3aa: CASRRSGYTF
CDR3nt: TGTGCCAGCCGCCGTTCCGGCTACACCTTC

len: 15
j_gene: TRBJ1-1
v_gene: TRBV15
abundance: many
d_gene: NA
CDR3aa: CATSRARILNTEAFF
CDR3nt: TGTGCCACCAGCAGAGCAAGGATTTTGAACACTGAAGCTTTCTTT